This passage covers 17 T cell receptor beta chains from one sample sequenced in a study of Graves' ophthalmopathy and Graves' hyperthyroidism. As the template, RNA transcripts were used to amplify TCR beta CDR3 regions. A first-round RT-PCR used HTBI primers, followed by a second-round multiplex PCR. Each CDR3 protein is one row after TCRdb ran MiXCR on the multiplex PCR reads. This sample has about 620,000 distinct CDR3 sequences, with 20% to 25% found just once. The specimen was peripheral blood. The receptors shown here come from a woman aged 18-29 years with stable Graves' hyperthyroidism. Some clones in this sample may be carry-over from other donors' samples.

This clonotype was recorded only once. J is TRBJ1-1 and V is TRBV12-5, with D unclear. The ends were cut back, 2 bases at V and 7 bases at J, with 11 bases in the middle. Looked up from germline, CDR1 is LGHNT and CDR2 is FRNRAP. The CDR3 runs to 13 residues. The CDR3 loop reads CASGLISHREAFF. Here the CDR3 DNA reads TGTGCTAGTGGTTTGATATCTCACCGTGAAGCTTTCTTT. The variable domain in full, with the rest retrieved from reference TRBV12-5 and TRBJ1-1, is DARVTQTPRHKVTEMGQEVTMRCQPILGHNTVFWYRQTMMQGLELLAYFRNRAPLDDSGMPKDRFSAEMPDATLATLKIQPSEPRDSAVYFCASGLISHREAFFGQGTRLTVV.

The chain joins TRBV19 to TRBJ2-2; maybe TRBD1 (5 bases). Between the trimmed V and J ends, which lost 7 bases and 1 base, there was a span of 10 bases. The CDR3 totals 14 residues. Germline lookup yields CDR1 LNHDA and CDR2 SQIVND (reference sequence). The CDR3 sequence: CASTPTGNTGELFF. In nucleotides, the CDR3 is TGTGCCAGTACGCCTACAGGGAACACCGGGGAGCTGTTTTTT.

J is TRBJ1-2 and V is TRBV3-1; no firm D call. Germline-derived CDR1 and CDR2 are LGHDT and YNNKEL (reference sequence). Trimming pared 0 bases from V and 8 bases from J, leaving 7 bases between. The CDR3 is made up of 12 amino acids. CDR3 region: CASSQDGGGYTF. CDR3 bases: TGTGCCAGCAGCCAAGACGGCGGCGGCTACACCTTC.

This clonotype was seen a few times. This may stem from a read error, because a much larger clone lies one nucleotide away. This chain uses TRBV14 with TRBJ2-5; D may be TRBD2 (6 bases). The CDR3 is made up of 14 amino acids. Germline loops: CDR1 SGHDN, CDR2 FVKESK. CDR3 DNA: TGTGCCGGCAGCCAAACAGGAGGGCAAGAGACCCAGTACTTC. Translation gives CAGSQTGGQETQYF.

This clonotype was found a few times. This chain joins TRBV7-2 and TRBJ1-1; D remains ambiguous. The CDR3 is 14 residues long. Germline V gene data show CDR1 as SGHTA and CDR2 as FQGNSA. Trimming left V 3 bases short and J 2 bases short, with 10 bases between. In DNA, the CDR3 is TGTGCCAGCAGCTTCCTTTCGACCAACACTGAAGCTTTCTTT. Translation: CASSFLSTNTEAFF.

V is TRBV20-1 and J is TRBJ2-7, with D perhaps matching TRBD1 (6 bases). The V gene's germline CDR1 is DFQATT and CDR2 SNEGSKA (reference sequence). The CDR3 totals 16 residues. V shed 0 bases and J shed 0 bases, with 15 bases lying between them. The CDR3 DNA reads TGCAGTGCTAGAGATTGGACAGAGACAATCTCCTACGAGCAGTACTTC. This translates into CSARDWTETISYEQYF.

This chain links TRBV20-1 with TRBJ1-2; D perhaps matches TRBD1 (5 bases). Trimming took 0 bases from V and 4 from J, leaving 18 bases between them. Germline-derived CDR1 and CDR2 are DFQATT and SNEGSKA (reference sequence). This CDR3 is built from 16 residues. The CDR3 nucleotides read TGCAGTGCTAGAGAGAGAAGGGGCGCCAACCCCTATGGCTACACCTTC. Translation: CSARERRGANPYGYTF.

A word on this clonotype: A single base separates this from a much larger clone, so it may be a read error. DNA for the CDR3: TGTGCCAGCAGCCCAAGGGCTAGTTTCTCCTGCGAGCAGTACTTC. Its protein product is CASSPRASFSCEQYF. This chain connects TRBV7-3 to TRBJ2-7, with unresolved D. The length of the CDR3 is 15 residues. CDR1 is SGHTA, CDR2 FQGTGA, per germline.

The chain joins TRBV4-1 to TRBJ2-7; no clear D gene. Germline-derived CDR1 and CDR2 are MGHRA and YSYEKL. The CDR3 is made up of 18 amino acids. The V gene lost 0 bases and the J gene lost 0 bases, with 18 bases spanning the gap. In DNA, the CDR3 is TGCGCCAGCAGCCAAGATAGCCGCGGATATTCCCGCTCCTACGAGCAGTACTTC. Translated, it gives CASSQDSRGYSRSYEQYF.

This chain joins TRBV12-3 or TRBV12-4 and TRBJ1-5, with D unresolved. CDR3 length: 14 residues. Between the trimmed V and J ends, which lost 3 bases and 7 bases, there was a span of 13 bases. In DNA form, the CDR3 reads TGTGCCAGCAGTTTTTTAGGGAAAGGGCAGCCCCAGCATTTT. Its protein is CASSFLGKGQPQHF.

V is TRBV3-1 and J is TRBJ1-5; D is undetermined. Trimming shortened V by 2 bases and J by 6 bases, and 8 bases separated the two germline ends. Germline loops: CDR1 LGHDT, CDR2 YNNKEL (reference sequence). The CDR3 is made up of 13 amino acids. The CDR3 here is CASSQKGPQPQHF. The DNA for the CDR3 is TGTGCCAGCAGCCAAAAGGGTCCTCAGCCCCAGCATTTT.

At least ten counts were recorded for this clonotype. The chain couples TRBV6-1 to TRBJ1-1, with no clear D. There are 15 residues in the CDR3. Per the germline V gene, CDR1 is MNHNS and CDR2 is SASEGT. Trimming took off 7 bases at V and 10 bases at J, with 25 bases between the two ends. CDR3 loop: CASMKVARSSRGAFF. CDR3 nucleotide sequence: TGTGCCAGCATGAAGGTAGCCAGAAGTTCTAGAGGAGCTTTCTTT.

This clonotype was picked up many times. The rearrangement uses TRBV7-9 and TRBJ1-2; TRBD1 is a possible D gene (5 bases). The germline V gene has CDR1 SEHNR and CDR2 FQNEAQ (reference sequence). This CDR3 region has 14 residues. V lost 0 bases to trimming and J lost 8 bases, with 13 bases between them. In DNA form, the CDR3 reads TGTGCCAGCAGCTTAGCCCGATCCAGGGTCGGCTACACCTTC. Translated: CASSLARSRVGYTF.

A remark on this clonotype: The junction differs from germline at one of its ends, possibly a read error. This chain joins TRBV11-1 and TRBJ2-7; D might be TRBD2 (7 bases). Per the germline V gene, CDR1 is SGHAT and CDR2 is FQDESV (reference sequence). The CDR3 spans 15 residues. The CDR3 nucleotides read TGTGCCAGCAGCTTAGCGGGCGGGGGCTCCCACGAGCAGTACTTC. The encoded protein is CASSLAGGGSHEQYF.

The V gene is TRBV6-2 or TRBV6-3, the J gene TRBJ2-7, with 13 bases aligning to TRBD2. This CDR3 comprises 16 residues. V was pared by 8 bases and J by 5 bases, with 12 bases of the junction left unmatched. Germline loops: CDR1 MNHEY, CDR2 SVGEGT. This CDR3 reads CASRGLAGLGPDEQYF. The CDR3 coding sequence is TGTGCCAGCCGGGGACTAGCGGGATTGGGCCCTGACGAGCAGTACTTC.

This chain connects TRBV4-1 to TRBJ2-7; D might be TRBD1 or TRBD2, each matching 5 bases. CDR1 and CDR2 from the germline V gene are MGHRA and YSYEKL. The V gene lost 0 bases and the J gene lost 0 bases, with 12 bases spanning the gap. This CDR3 comprises 16 residues. The CDR3 sequence is CASSQDWPGSSYEQYF. The CDR3 DNA reads as TGCGCCAGCAGCCAAGATTGGCCAGGGAGCTCCTACGAGCAGTACTTC.

There are many counts of this clonotype. The chain couples TRBV20-1 to TRBJ2-5; unclear D gene. Looked up from germline, CDR1 is DFQATT and CDR2 is SNEGSKA (reference sequence). The CDR3 is made up of 13 amino acids. Trimming removed 5 bases from V and 5 bases from J, with 15 bases in between. The CDR3 protein is CSAGRTVRETQYF. CDR3 nucleotides: TGCAGTGCTGGAAGGACGGTCCGTGAGACCCAGTACTTC.